This entry describes one T cell receptor (beta chain). Germline V lookup: CDR1 SGHTA, CDR2 FQGTGA. Losses at the gene ends were 2 bases for V and 4 bases for J; bases not matched to a gene: 7. This CDR3 has 16 residues. The repertoire was sequenced with immunoSEQ multiplex PCR; TCRdb's copy has only in-frame clones and lacks some. The sample has about 82,000 clones; around nine tenths are singletons. This sample was included in a study of technical replicates of blood from several donors. This clonotype was sampled from a human donor in good health. Sequencing used T cells isolated from PBMCs. The chain combines TRBV7-3 with TRBJ2-3; 9 bases match TRBD2. The CDR3 protein is CASSLWAGGPPDTQYF. The CDR3 nucleotides read TGTGCCAGCAGCTTATGGGCGGGAGGGCCCCCAGATACGCAGTATTTT.